Following are 21 T cell receptor beta chains from one sample sequenced in a study of cytomegalovirus exposure and HLA in healthy donors. In the PCR, 60 Vbeta and 13 Jbeta primers were used. The data were produced by immunoSEQ multiplex PCR, yet TCRdb's version contains in-frame clones alone and is incomplete. Counted here are around 120,000 clones, roughly 80% occurring once; the ten biggest clones make up around 11%. Material for sequencing was PBMCs. These receptors were taken from a male donor in good health and CMV-seropositive.

V is TRBV7-3 and J is TRBJ2-3; 10 nucleotides align to TRBD2. The CDR3 consists of 16 residues. J was trimmed by 4 bases and V by 1 base; bases with no gene match: 5. Germline V gene lookup returns CDR1 SGHTA and CDR2 FQGTGA. This chain's CDR3 is CASSLIPSGRADTQYF. In DNA form, the CDR3 reads TGTGCCAGCAGCTTAATTCCTAGCGGGAGAGCAGATACGCAGTATTTT.

The V gene is TRBV19, the J gene TRBJ2-1; 7 bases line up with TRBD1. V lost 1 base, J lost 7 bases, and 10 bases stayed unmatched. CDR1 is LNHDA, CDR2 SQIVND, per germline (reference sequence). The CDR3 length is 16 residues. The CDR3 sequence: CASSIVGTAFGNEQFF. As DNA, the CDR3 is TGTGCCAGTAGTATAGTAGGGACAGCTTTCGGAAATGAGCAGTTCTTC.

The chain carries TRBV27 and TRBJ2-7; possible D gene TRBD1, 6 bases. The V end lost 3 bases, the J end lost 2 bases, and 11 bases lay between the germline ends. This CDR3 spans 14 amino acids. Germline V gene lookup returns CDR1 MNHEY and CDR2 SMNVEV (reference sequence). In DNA form, the CDR3 reads TGTGCCAGCAGTTTGTCAGGGGCGACCTACGAGCAGTACTTC. Translated: CASSLSGATYEQYF.

The chain links TRBV5-1 to TRBJ1-4, with D unclear. V was shortened by 4 bases and J by 6 bases, with 22 bases between the two germline ends. In germline, CDR1 is SGHRS, CDR2 YFSETQ. The CDR3 is 17 residues long. The CDR3 DNA follows: TGCGCCAGCAGCCCCAAATCGGGGTTAACGGAGGATGAAAAACTGTTTTTT. It is translated as CASSPKSGLTEDEKLFF.

Only one count was recorded for this clone. DNA for the CDR3: TGTGCCAGCAGTGCAAGCAGGGCCAGCTATGGCTACACCTTC. Translating gives CASSASRASYGYTF. The chain combines TRBV2 with TRBJ1-2; possible D gene TRBD1, 5 bases. Germline CDR1 SNHLY, CDR2 FYNNEI. CDR3 length: 14 residues. Trimming took off 4 bases at V and 4 bases at J, with 13 bases between the two ends. Based on the CDR3 plus reference TRBV2 and TRBJ1-2, the full variable domain is EPEVTQTPSHQVTQMGQEVILRCVPISNHLYFYWYRQILGQKVEFLVSFYNNEISEKSEIFDDQFSVERPDGSNFTLKIRSTKLEDSAMYFCASSASRASYGYTFGSGTRLTVV.

This clone was recorded once. The J gene is TRBJ1-1, the V gene TRBV2, with D uncertain. The length of the CDR3 is 14 residues. Trimming took 4 bases from V and 0 from J, leaving 9 bases between them. From germline, CDR1 is SNHLY and CDR2 FYNNEI. The CDR3 bases are TGTGCCAGCAGTGTTGAACAGCTGAACACTGAAGCTTTCTTT. It specifies CASSVEQLNTEAFF.

The sample holds a few counts of this clone. The V call is TRBV7-2, the J call TRBJ2-2; perhaps TRBD2 as D (5 bases). The CDR3 extends over 15 amino acids. The V end was cut by 4 bases, the J end by 6 bases, with 15 bases between. Germline CDR1 SGHTA, CDR2 FQGNSA. The CDR3 bases are TGTGCCAGCAGCTCCGACGGAGGCCGATCCGGGGAGCTGTTTTTT. It specifies CASSSDGGRSGELFF.

This chain joins TRBV30 and TRBJ2-6; 7 positions match TRBD1. The trim removed 3 bases at V and 1 base at J, leaving 6 bases unmatched. Looked up from germline, CDR1 is GTSNPN and CDR2 is SVGIG (reference sequence). CDR3 length: 16 amino acids. The CDR3 sequence is CAWRQRQGSGANVLTF. DNA of the CDR3: TGTGCCTGGAGGCAGAGACAGGGATCTGGGGCCAACGTCCTGACTTTC.

The CDR3 DNA follows: TGTGCCAGCAGTTTGATAGGGAGAAACGAGCAGTACTTC. It is translated as CASSLIGRNEQYF. The chain uses TRBV28 and TRBJ2-7; weak D call: TRBD2 (5 bases). The CDR3 has 13 amino acids. Germline CDR1 and CDR2: MDHEN and SYDVKM. Trimming stripped 3 bases from V and 5 bases from J, with 11 bases between. Based on the CDR3 plus reference TRBV28 and TRBJ2-7, the full variable domain is DVKVTQSSRYLVKRTGEKVFLECVQDMDHENMFWYRQDPGLGLRLIYFSYDVKMKEKGDIPEGYSVSREKKERFSLILESASTNQTSMYLCASSLIGRNEQYFGPGTRLTVT.

This chain joins TRBV6-5 and TRBJ1-6; 10 nucleotides line up with TRBD1. V was clipped by 4 bases and J by 10 bases; unmatched bases: 10. Looked up from germline, CDR1 is MNHEY and CDR2 is SVGAGI. CDR3 length equals 16 residues. CDR3 sequence reads: CASSSSTGQGYSPLHF. CDR3 nucleotide sequence: TGTGCCAGCAGTTCCTCCACGGGACAGGGGTACTCACCCCTCCACTTT.

The chain carries TRBV28 and TRBJ2-7; 10 positions match TRBD1. V trimming: 6 bases; J trimming: 3 bases; junction bases outside the gene matches: 2. The CDR3 is 13 amino acids. Germline assignment: CDR1 MDHEN and CDR2 SYDVKM. CDR3 loop: CASRGQGFYEQYF. CDR3 DNA sequence: TGTGCCAGCAGGGGACAGGGGTTCTACGAGCAGTACTTC.

The chain is built from TRBV11-3 and TRBJ2-2; 12 bases line up with TRBD2. Germline-derived CDR1 and CDR2 are SGHNT and YENEEA. This CDR3 is built from 15 residues. V trimming: 3 bases; J trimming: 6 bases; junction bases outside the gene matches: 2. CDR3: CASSLLAGGSGELFF. In nucleotides, the CDR3 is TGTGCCAGCAGCTTGCTAGCGGGGGGGTCCGGGGAGCTGTTTTTT.

This clone was detected only a few times. The V and J genes are TRBV28 and TRBJ2-1; 8 bases are shared with TRBD1. Germline CDR1 MDHEN, CDR2 SYDVKM. CDR3 length: 13 residues. V was pared by 7 bases and J by 4 bases, with 3 bases of the junction left unmatched. The CDR3, as DNA: TGTGCCAGCACCAGGACAGGGTACAATGAGCAGTTCTTC. Protein: CASTRTGYNEQFF.

A few counts support this clone. The chain links TRBV6-5 to TRBJ2-7, with 10 bases aligning to TRBD2. V shed 5 bases and J 2 bases; nucleotides not matched to a gene: 6. The CDR3 totals 15 residues. The germline V gene has CDR1 MNHEY and CDR2 SVGAGI. DNA for the CDR3: TGTGCCAGCAGTCCACAGCGGGAGGGCCCCTACGAGCAGTACTTC. It is translated as CASSPQREGPYEQYF.

This chain joins TRBV6-5 and TRBJ2-4; the D gene is possibly TRBD1 (5 bases). Trimming left V 0 bases short and J 3 bases short, with 9 bases between. Germline CDR1 reads MNHEY; CDR2 reads SVGAGI. CDR3 length: 15 amino acids. For the CDR3, the DNA is TGTGCCAGCAGTTACTCTAGGACACACAAAAACATTCAGTACTTC. Protein sequence: CASSYSRTHKNIQYF.

The chain is built from TRBV7-3 and TRBJ1-1; no clear D gene. This CDR3 has 15 amino acids. Germline CDR1 reads SGHTA; CDR2 reads FQGTGA. V lost 5 bases, J lost 5 bases, and 18 bases lay in between. In DNA, the CDR3 is TGTGCCAGCAGCCGGGAGCGAGGCTTTGGGACTGAAGCTTTCTTT. The encoded protein is CASSRERGFGTEAFF.

The V gene is TRBV5-1, the J gene TRBJ2-1, with TRBD1 identical over 11 bases. V lost 4 bases to trimming and J lost 7 bases; unmatched junction nucleotides: 7. This CDR3 region has 15 residues. Germline loops: CDR1 SGHRS, CDR2 YFSETQ. The CDR3 DNA follows: TGCGCCAGCAGCCTCGGACAGGGGGCTGCGAATGAGCAGTTCTTC. Encoded protein: CASSLGQGAANEQFF.

This clone was recorded a few times. This chain joins TRBV6-6 and TRBJ2-7; D perhaps matches TRBD1 (8 bases). The CDR3 loop spans 15 amino acids. The ends were cut back, 8 bases at V and 6 bases at J, with 23 bases in the middle. From germline, CDR1 is MNHNY and CDR2 SVGAGI (reference sequence). The CDR3 sequence is CASWRPTGGVGEQYF. DNA for the CDR3: TGTGCCAGCTGGAGACCCACAGGGGGGGTTGGCGAGCAGTACTTC.

The chain uses TRBV20-1 and TRBJ2-7; D is ambiguous. CDR3 size: 11 residues. Germline-derived CDR1 and CDR2 are DFQATT and SNEGSKA (reference sequence). V gave up 6 bases and J gave up 2 bases, with 8 bases separating them. The CDR3 protein is CSATAAYEQYF. The DNA of the CDR3 is TGCAGTGCAACCGCGGCCTACGAGCAGTACTTC.

The chain uses TRBV5-1 and TRBJ2-1; D is ambiguous. With 7 bases removed from V and 5 bases from J, the gap between germline ends came to 13 bases. CDR3 length: 13 residues. The germline V gene has CDR1 SGHRS and CDR2 YFSETQ. CDR3 bases: TGCGCCAGCGCCGAGCGTAGAAACAATGAGCAGTTCTTC. Protein product: CASAERRNNEQFF.

The chain's CDR3 is CASSSFGGNQPQHF. The CDR3 DNA reads TGTGCCAGCAGCTCCTTTGGGGGGAATCAGCCCCAGCATTTT. V is TRBV27 and J is TRBJ1-5; D perhaps matches TRBD1 (5 bases). Between the trimmed V and J ends, which lost 6 bases and 4 bases, there was a span of 13 bases. From germline, CDR1 is MNHEY and CDR2 SMNVEV (reference sequence). The CDR3 loop spans 14 amino acids.